A single sample gave rise to the 27 T cell receptor beta chains below, sequenced in a study of shared clonotypes between healthy human individuals. TCRdb's copy holds only in-frame clones and misses some; the assay was immunoSEQ multiplex PCR. Among about 580,000 clones listed, roughly 98% were seen once. Only CD45RO-negative cells positively selected for CCR7 counted as naive CD8 cells, so terminally differentiated effector memory CD45RA+ cells were excluded. The sequencing sample was made of naive CD8+ T cells sorted from blood. These receptors came from a man aged 30 to 45 in good health.

Details on this clone: Other nucleotide sequences from this sample produce the same CDR3. This rearrangement joins TRBV7-9 to TRBJ2-7, with 7 positions matching TRBD2. The CDR3 spans 12 residues. The V gene's germline CDR1 is SEHNR and CDR2 FQNEAQ (reference sequence). V lost 5 bases, J lost 3 bases, and 1 base stayed unmatched. CDR3 sequence (DNA): TGTGCCAGCAGCCCGGGGGGCTACGAGCAGTACTTC. Translated, it gives CASSPGGYEQYF.

This chain joins TRBV14 and TRBJ1-1, with 7 bases lining up with TRBD1. The J segment lost 2 bases and the V segment lost 9 bases, leaving 3 bases of the junction unmatched. Germline CDR1 reads SGHDN; CDR2 reads FVKESK. The CDR3 totals 12 residues. In nucleotides, the CDR3 is TGTGCCAGTCAGGGGGTTAACACTGAAGCTTTCTTT. This sequence encodes CASQGVNTEAFF.

This clone was recorded only once. The chain couples TRBV19 to TRBJ2-1; no definite D call. The CDR3 totals 11 residues. Germline V gene lookup returns CDR1 LNHDA and CDR2 SQIVND (reference sequence). The germline V and J ends were trimmed by 9 bases and 9 bases, with 12 bases remaining between them. The CDR3 coding sequence is TGTGCCAGCCAGACCTCGATTGAGCAGTTCTTC. This gives the protein CASQTSIEQFF.

The rearrangement uses TRBV7-9 and TRBJ2-3; D call uncertain. Deletions cut 3 bases from V and 4 bases from J, with 8 bases between. Germline lookup yields CDR1 SEHNR and CDR2 FQNEAQ (reference sequence). The CDR3 runs 13 residues. DNA for the CDR3: TGTGCCAGCAGCTTTCAAAGCGCAGATACGCAGTATTTT. As protein: CASSFQSADTQYF.

The chain carries TRBV5-4 and TRBJ2-4, with 8 positions matching TRBD2. Unmatched junction bases numbered 8, after V lost 4 bases and J lost 5 bases. This CDR3 has 15 residues. Germline V gene sequence: CDR1 SGHNT, CDR2 YYREEE (reference sequence). The CDR3 bases are TGTGCCAGCAGCCTGAGCGGGAGTGGGGAAAACATTCAGTACTTC. Encoded protein: CASSLSGSGENIQYF.

The chain combines TRBV7-3 with TRBJ2-2; D perhaps matches TRBD2 (5 bases). This CDR3 has 15 residues. With 2 bases removed from V and 3 bases from J, the gap between germline ends came to 10 bases. In germline, CDR1 is SGHTA, CDR2 FQGTGA. CDR3 loop: CASSLGSGDTGELFF. The CDR3 DNA reads TGTGCCAGCAGCTTAGGGAGCGGAGACACCGGGGAGCTGTTTTTT.

J is TRBJ1-2 and V is TRBV9, with 8 bases fitting TRBD1. V was pared by 4 bases and J by 4 bases, with 6 bases of the junction left unmatched. Germline V gene data show CDR1 as SGDLS and CDR2 as YYNGEE. This CDR3 has 14 residues. CDR3: CASSRTGGSYGYTF. The CDR3 DNA is TGTGCCAGCAGCCGTACAGGGGGATCCTATGGCTACACCTTC.

This chain links TRBV7-9 with TRBJ1-4; a weak D match, TRBD1 (6 bases). Germline lookup yields CDR1 SEHNR and CDR2 FQNEAQ (reference sequence). V lost 5 bases and J lost 6, with 13 bases in between. CDR3 length: 14 amino acids. The CDR3 nucleotides read TGTGCCAGCAGCAGGACAGAATCTGATGAAAAACTGTTTTTT. Residues: CASSRTESDEKLFF.

The rearrangement joins TRBV4-1 to TRBJ2-3; D is perhaps TRBD2 (6 bases). Looked up from germline, CDR1 is MGHRA and CDR2 is YSYEKL. Trimming removed 0 bases at V and 0 bases at J, with 10 bases between. The CDR3 covers 16 residues. The CDR3 sequence: CASSQEMSGSTDTQYF. DNA of the CDR3: TGCGCCAGCAGCCAAGAGATGAGCGGGAGCACAGATACGCAGTATTTT.

This chain uses TRBV7-2 with TRBJ2-1; TRBD2 agrees at 7 bases. V shed 1 base and J 8 bases; nucleotides not matched to a gene: 5. The length of the CDR3 is 14 residues. Per the germline V gene, CDR1 is SGHTA and CDR2 is FQGNSA. The CDR3 DNA reads as TGTGCCAGCAGCTTAGTCGGCGGGAGATATGAGCAGTTCTTC. This encodes CASSLVGGRYEQFF.

This chain connects TRBV27 to TRBJ2-7; 10 bases line up with TRBD1. The CDR3 is 14 residues long. Trimming removed 5 bases from V and 5 bases from J; junction bases left unmatched: 6. CDR1 is MNHEY, CDR2 SMNVEV, per germline (reference sequence). This chain's CDR3 is CASSPGTGVHEQYF. CDR3 sequence (DNA): TGTGCCAGCAGTCCCGGGACAGGGGTACACGAGCAGTACTTC.

This rearrangement joins TRBV7-9 to TRBJ2-1, with 7 bases identical to TRBD1. Trimming removed 5 bases from V and 10 bases from J; junction bases left unmatched: 20. The CDR3 consists of 17 residues. Germline CDR1 is SEHNR and CDR2 is FQNEAQ (reference sequence). The CDR3 is CASSPVSGTDVPSEQFF. CDR3 nucleotide sequence: TGTGCCAGCAGCCCTGTTTCCGGGACAGACGTTCCATCGGAGCAGTTCTTC.

This chain links TRBV4-3 with TRBJ2-1; 14 nucleotides agree with TRBD2. CDR3 length equals 16 residues. Trimming removed 1 base from V and 10 bases from J; junction bases left unmatched: 6. The germline V gene has CDR1 LGHNA and CDR2 YSLEER. This CDR3 is CASSQGWTSGRTEQFF. Here the CDR3 DNA reads TGCGCCAGCAGCCAAGGGTGGACTAGCGGGAGGACCGAGCAGTTCTTC.

The genes are TRBV27 and TRBJ1-1; TRBD1 agrees at 7 bases. CDR1 is MNHEY and CDR2 is SMNVEV in the germline V gene (reference sequence). Losses at the gene ends were 5 bases for V and 8 bases for J; bases not matched to a gene: 8. The CDR3 has 13 residues. CDR3 sequence (DNA): TGTGCCAGCAGTAGAGGCAGGGGGTCCGAAGCTTTCTTT. Its protein is CASSRGRGSEAFF.

This chain connects TRBV5-6 to TRBJ1-2; 7 nucleotides align to TRBD1. Germline CDR1 reads SGHDT; CDR2 reads YYEEEE. The CDR3 has 15 amino acids. V dropped 1 base and J dropped 8; count of bases not matched to a gene: 11. The CDR3, as DNA: TGTGCCAGCAGCTTGATAGAGACAGGGATAGGGGGCTACACCTTC. It translates to CASSLIETGIGGYTF. Full variable domain (outside the CDR3, taken from reference TRBV5-6 and TRBJ1-2): DAGVTQSPTHLIKTRGQQVTLRCSPKSGHDTVSWYQQALGQGPQFIFQYYEEEERQRGNFPDRFSGHQFPNYSSELNVNALLLGDSALYLCASSLIETGIGGYTFGSGTRLTVV.

The chain uses TRBV7-2 and TRBJ1-5; D is undetermined. The V end was cut by 3 bases, the J end by 5 bases, with 14 bases between. The CDR3 is 15 residues long. Germline CDR1 SGHTA, CDR2 FQGNSA. CDR3 in DNA: TGTGCCAGCAGCTTGTATTGGAGAGGGCATCAGCCCCAGCATTTT. As protein: CASSLYWRGHQPQHF.

The chain links TRBV29-1 to TRBJ1-3, with D unclear. Trimming took off 4 bases at V and 1 base at J, with 11 bases between the two ends. The germline V gene has CDR1 SQVTM and CDR2 ANQGSEA. CDR3 size: 14 residues. The DNA of the CDR3 is TGCAGCGTTGTACCTTTAGCATCTGGAAACACCATATATTTT. Amino acids: CSVVPLASGNTIYF.

V and J are TRBV11-2 and TRBJ2-7; TRBD1 is a possible D gene (6 bases). This CDR3 contains 15 residues. Germline V gene lookup returns CDR1 SGHAT and CDR2 FQNNGV. V lost 3 bases and J lost 3, with 15 bases in between. CDR3 loop: CASSFGWAGDYEQYF. In DNA, the CDR3 is TGTGCCAGCAGCTTTGGGTGGGCAGGGGACTACGAGCAGTACTTC. The complete variable domain, with remaining parts taken from reference TRBV11-2 and TRBJ2-7, reads EAGVAQSPRYKIIEKRQSVAFWCNPISGHATLYWYQQILGQGPKLLIQFQNNGVVDDSQLPKDRFSAERLKGVDSTLKIQPAKLEDSAVYLCASSFGWAGDYEQYFGPGTRLTVT.

In DNA form, the CDR3 reads TGTGCCAGTAGCGCCTGGCCCTACAATGAGCAGTTCTTC. Its protein product is CASSAWPYNEQFF. The rearrangement joins TRBV19 to TRBJ2-1; D ambiguous. This CDR3 is built from 13 residues. Trimming pared 6 bases from V and 2 bases from J, leaving 8 bases between. From germline, CDR1 is LNHDA and CDR2 SQIVND (reference sequence).

In its sample, this clone was seen once. The rearrangement uses TRBV29-1 and TRBJ2-1, with 13 bases aligning to TRBD2. Per the germline V gene, CDR1 is SQVTM and CDR2 is ANQGSEA. The ends lost 4 bases at V and 7 bases at J; junction bases unmatched: 7. The CDR3 is 15 residues long. DNA for the CDR3: TGCAGCGTTGCTGGACTAGCGGGAGAGGGTAATGAGCAGTTCTTC. Residues: CSVAGLAGEGNEQFF.

The rearrangement links TRBV14 to TRBJ2-2; D gene unclear. The CDR3 length is 16 residues. Germline V CDR1 and CDR2: SGHDN, FVKESK. Trimming removed 0 bases at V and 2 bases at J, with 10 bases between. The chain's CDR3 is CASSQEFGTNTGELFF. CDR3 DNA: TGTGCCAGCAGCCAAGAGTTTGGAACTAACACCGGGGAGCTGTTTTTT.

The chain recombines TRBV5-4 with TRBJ1-2, with 9 bases aligning to TRBD1. Germline values: CDR1 SGHNT, CDR2 YYREEE (reference sequence). The CDR3 runs 15 residues. With V trimmed by 3 bases and J by 4 bases, 7 bases remained unmatched. CDR3 nucleotides: TGTGCCAGCAGCTCCGGACAGGGGAGTGCCTATGGCTACACCTTC. It encodes CASSSGQGSAYGYTF.

This chain joins TRBV5-1 and TRBJ2-3; D possibly corresponds to TRBD2 (6 bases). Trimming took 0 bases from V and 4 from J, leaving 12 bases between them. Germline CDR1 is SGHRS and CDR2 is YFSETQ. CDR3 length equals 15 residues. This CDR3 reads CASSLAGTGSDTQYF. The DNA of the CDR3 is TGCGCCAGCAGCTTGGCCGGGACTGGGTCAGATACGCAGTATTTT.

The CDR3, as DNA: TGTGCCAGCAGTTTATTGACTAGCACAGATACGCAGTATTTT. It codes for CASSLLTSTDTQYF. This chain connects TRBV27 to TRBJ2-3; D is unresolved. The ends were cut back, 1 base at V and 0 bases at J, with 5 bases in the middle. Germline V gene data show CDR1 as MNHEY and CDR2 as SMNVEV (reference sequence). The CDR3 sequence is 14 residues long.

Details on this clone: Other nucleotide sequences from this sample produce the same CDR3. The V gene is TRBV7-9, the J gene TRBJ2-7; weak D call: TRBD2 (6 bases). Germline V CDR1 and CDR2: SEHNR, FQNEAQ (reference sequence). Deletions cut 2 bases from V and 2 bases from J, with 7 bases between. This CDR3 region has 13 residues. The CDR3 region is CASSLPGAYEQYF. CDR3 nucleotides: TGTGCCAGCAGCTTACCGGGAGCCTACGAGCAGTACTTC.

The chain employs TRBV7-9 and TRBJ1-3; the D is unclear. Trimming took 1 base from V and 2 from J, leaving 9 bases between them. Per the germline V gene, CDR1 is SEHNR and CDR2 is FQNEAQ (reference sequence). The CDR3 totals 15 residues. The CDR3 protein is CASSLVIGAGNTIYF. CDR3 in DNA: TGTGCCAGCAGCTTAGTAATCGGGGCTGGAAACACCATATATTTT.

This chain connects TRBV7-9 to TRBJ2-3; the match to TRBD2 covers 9 bases. The CDR3 has 16 residues. Germline V gene data show CDR1 as SEHNR and CDR2 as FQNEAQ (reference sequence). Trimming cost V 4 bases and J 0 bases; bases outside gene matches: 5. The chain's CDR3 is CASSSLAGLSTDTQYF. As DNA, the CDR3 is TGTGCCAGCAGCTCGCTAGCGGGACTTAGCACAGATACGCAGTATTTT.